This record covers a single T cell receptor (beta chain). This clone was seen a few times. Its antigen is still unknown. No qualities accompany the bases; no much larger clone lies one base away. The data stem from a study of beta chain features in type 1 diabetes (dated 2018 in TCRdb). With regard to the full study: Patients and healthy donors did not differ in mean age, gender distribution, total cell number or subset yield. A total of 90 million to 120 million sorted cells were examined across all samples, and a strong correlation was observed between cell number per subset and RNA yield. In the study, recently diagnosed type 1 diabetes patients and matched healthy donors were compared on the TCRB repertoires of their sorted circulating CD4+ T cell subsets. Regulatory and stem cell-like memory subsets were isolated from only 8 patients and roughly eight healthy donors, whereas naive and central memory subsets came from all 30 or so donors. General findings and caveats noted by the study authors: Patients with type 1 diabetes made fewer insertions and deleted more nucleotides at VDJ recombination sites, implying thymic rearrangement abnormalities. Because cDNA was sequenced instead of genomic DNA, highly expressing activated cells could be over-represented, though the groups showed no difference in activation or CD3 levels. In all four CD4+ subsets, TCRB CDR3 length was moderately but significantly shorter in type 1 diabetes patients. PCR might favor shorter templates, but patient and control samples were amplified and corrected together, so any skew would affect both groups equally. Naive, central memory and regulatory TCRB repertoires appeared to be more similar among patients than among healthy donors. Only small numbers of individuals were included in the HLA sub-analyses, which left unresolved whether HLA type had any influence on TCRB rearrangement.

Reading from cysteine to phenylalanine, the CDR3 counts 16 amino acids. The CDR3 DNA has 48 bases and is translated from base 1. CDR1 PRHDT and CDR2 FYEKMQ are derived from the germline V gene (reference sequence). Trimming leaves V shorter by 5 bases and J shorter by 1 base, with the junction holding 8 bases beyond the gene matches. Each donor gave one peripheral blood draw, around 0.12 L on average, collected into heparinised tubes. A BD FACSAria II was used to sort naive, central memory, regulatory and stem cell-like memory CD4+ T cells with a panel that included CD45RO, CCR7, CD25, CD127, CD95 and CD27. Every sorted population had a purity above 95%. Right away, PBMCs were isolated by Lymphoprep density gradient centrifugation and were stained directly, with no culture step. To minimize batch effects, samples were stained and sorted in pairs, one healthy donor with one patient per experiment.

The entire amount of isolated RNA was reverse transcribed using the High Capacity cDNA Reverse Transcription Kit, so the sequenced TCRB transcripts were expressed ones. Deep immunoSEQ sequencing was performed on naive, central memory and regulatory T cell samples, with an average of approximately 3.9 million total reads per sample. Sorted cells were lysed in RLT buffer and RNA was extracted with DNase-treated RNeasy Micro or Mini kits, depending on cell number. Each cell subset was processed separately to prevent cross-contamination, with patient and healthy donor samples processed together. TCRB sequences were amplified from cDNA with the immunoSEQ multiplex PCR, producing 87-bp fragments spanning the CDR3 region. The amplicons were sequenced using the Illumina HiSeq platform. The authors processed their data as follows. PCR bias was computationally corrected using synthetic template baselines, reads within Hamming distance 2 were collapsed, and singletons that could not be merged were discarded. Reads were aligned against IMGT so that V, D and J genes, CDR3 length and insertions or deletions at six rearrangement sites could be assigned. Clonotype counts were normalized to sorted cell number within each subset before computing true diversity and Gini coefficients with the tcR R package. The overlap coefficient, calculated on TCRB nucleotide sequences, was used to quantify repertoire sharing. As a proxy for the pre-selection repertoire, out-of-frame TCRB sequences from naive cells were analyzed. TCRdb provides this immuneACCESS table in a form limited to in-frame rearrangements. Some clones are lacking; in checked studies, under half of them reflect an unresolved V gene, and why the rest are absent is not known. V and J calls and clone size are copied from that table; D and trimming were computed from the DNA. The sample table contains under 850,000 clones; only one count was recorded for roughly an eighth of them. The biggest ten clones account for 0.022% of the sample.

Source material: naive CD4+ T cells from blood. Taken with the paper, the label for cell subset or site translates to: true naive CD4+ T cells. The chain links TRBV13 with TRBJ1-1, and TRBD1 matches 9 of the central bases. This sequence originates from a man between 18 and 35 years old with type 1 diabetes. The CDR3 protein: CASSARPTGGNTEAFF. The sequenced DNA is TGTGCCAGCAGCGCCCGCCCGACAGGGGGGAACACTGAAGCTTTCTTT.